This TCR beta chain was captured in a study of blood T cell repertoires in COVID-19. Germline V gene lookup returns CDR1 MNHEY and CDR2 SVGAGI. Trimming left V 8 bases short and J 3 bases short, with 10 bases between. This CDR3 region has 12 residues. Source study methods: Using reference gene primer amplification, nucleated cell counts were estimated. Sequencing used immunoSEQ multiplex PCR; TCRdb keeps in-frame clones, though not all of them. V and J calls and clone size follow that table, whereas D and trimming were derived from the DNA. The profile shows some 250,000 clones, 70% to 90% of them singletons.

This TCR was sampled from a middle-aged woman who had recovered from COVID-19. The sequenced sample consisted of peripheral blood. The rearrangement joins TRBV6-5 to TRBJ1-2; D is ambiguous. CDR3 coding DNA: TGTGCCAGCGGGGAGGGTGACTATGGCTACACCTTC. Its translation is CASGEGDYGYTF.